This is a list of T cell receptor beta chains from one sample in a study of blood T cell repertoires in COVID-19. Only in-frame clones appear in the TCRdb table, and some are missing; sequencing was by immunoSEQ multiplex PCR. The profile shows 200,000 to 300,000 clones, about 83% of them singletons. Material: PBMCs or T cells enriched from blood (not recorded which). Receptors originate from a woman aged 35 to 49 who had been exposed to COVID-19. Both conserved end residues are part of each CDR3.

>TRBJ1-1|TRBV3-1/TRBV3-2
CASSQDTGRVAFF
>TRBJ2-2|TRBV4-1
CASSPDRGRLTGELFF
>TRBJ2-1|TRBV7-2
CASSAWGQYNEQFF
>TRBJ2-5|TRBV7-9
CASSLGQTGVTQYF
>TRBJ1-2|TRBV7-9
CASSLEEGRGYGYTF
>TRBJ2-7|TRBV4-1
CASSQASRGGQYEQYF
>TRBJ1-4|TRBV9
CASSVDGEKLFF
>TRBJ1-4|TRBV5-1
CASSPTTTNEKLFF
>TRBJ1-2|TRBV3-1/TRBV3-2
CASRRQGGIYGYTF
>TRBJ1-2|TRBV7-8
CASSLGQGSGYTF
>TRBJ2-1|TRBV4-1
CASSRRLDRTSYNEQFF
>TRBJ2-7|TRBV7-3
CASSPDQRGEQYF
>TRBJ1-2|TRBV6-4
CASSDGQGVGNYGYTF
>TRBJ2-3|TRBV6-4
CASSDGGGGDTQYF
>TRBJ2-7|TRBV5-8
CASSLRGQGVNEQYF
>TRBJ2-2|TRBV21-1
CASSKRDRNTGELFF
>TRBJ2-3|TRBV5-4
CASSLELAPNTQYF
>TRBJ1-4|TRBV6-1
CASSARTGENYEKLFF
>TRBJ1-6|TRBV30
CAWRPGGGPLHF
>TRBJ2-5|TRBV5-1
CASSRGQNQETQYF
>TRBJ1-2|TRBV7-2
CASSPGAGSYYGYTF
>TRBJ2-7|TRBV2
CASRGLAGGRAYEQYF
>TRBJ1-2|TRBV7-8
CASSSGRVYGYTF
>TRBJ1-1|TRBV6-5
CASTITVNTEAFF
>TRBJ2-1|TRBV28
CASSSAGGQGENEQFF
>TRBJ1-2|TRBV14
CASSQETGVGGYTF
>TRBJ1-2|TRBV7-6
CASSLQLPGQGAGGYTF
>TRBJ2-3|TRBV7-9
CASSLGPAGGLYTDTQYF
>TRBJ1-1|TRBV5-1
CASSLWAGLNTEAFF
>TRBJ2-1|TRBV9
CASSAQGYEQFF
>TRBJ2-7|TRBV5-8
CASSFAGPDRGVYEQYF
>TRBJ2-3|TRBV19
CASSRDTPTQEDTQYF
>TRBJ2-1|TRBV6-5
CASSYRGLENEQFF
>TRBJ2-3|TRBV12-5
CASGRGTGGPTDTQYF
>TRBJ1-1|TRBV4-1
CASSQDTGGPSTEAFF
>TRBJ1-4|TRBV3-1/TRBV3-2
CASSRRGSNEKLFF
>TRBJ1-5|TRBV6-5
CASFQTGVNNQPQHF
>TRBJ2-1|TRBV12-5
CASESSGGAKGNEQFF
>TRBJ2-7|TRBV2
CASSADGAYEQYF
>TRBJ2-1|TRBV3-1/TRBV3-2
CASSRSGDTYNEQFF
>TRBJ2-7|TRBV23-1
CASRRQGSSYEQYF
>TRBJ2-7|TRBV6-2/TRBV6-3
CASSPLQRGGYEQYF
>TRBJ2-3|TRBV10-3
CAISEPSGGSRTDTQYF
>TRBJ1-1|TRBV7-9
CASKVLANTEAFF